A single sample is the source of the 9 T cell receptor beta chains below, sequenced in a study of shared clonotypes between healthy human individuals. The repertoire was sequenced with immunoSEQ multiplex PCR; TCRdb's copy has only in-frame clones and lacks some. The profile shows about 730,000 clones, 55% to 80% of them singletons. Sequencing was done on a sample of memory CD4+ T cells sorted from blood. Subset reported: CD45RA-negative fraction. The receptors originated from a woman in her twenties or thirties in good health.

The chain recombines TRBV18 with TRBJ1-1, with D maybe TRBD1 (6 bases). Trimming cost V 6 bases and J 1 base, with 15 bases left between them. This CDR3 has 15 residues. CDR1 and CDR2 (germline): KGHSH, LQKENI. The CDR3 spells CASSPGGARNTEAFF. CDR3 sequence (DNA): TGTGCCAGCTCTCCTGGGGGGGCGAGGAACACTGAAGCTTTCTTT.

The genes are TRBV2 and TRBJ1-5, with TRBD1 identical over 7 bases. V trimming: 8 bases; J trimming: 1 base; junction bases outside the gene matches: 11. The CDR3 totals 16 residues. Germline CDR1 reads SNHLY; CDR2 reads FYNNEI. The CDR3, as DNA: TGTGCCAGCGGTGGGACAGCAGATTTGAGCAATCAGCCCCAGCATTTT. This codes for CASGGTADLSNQPQHF.

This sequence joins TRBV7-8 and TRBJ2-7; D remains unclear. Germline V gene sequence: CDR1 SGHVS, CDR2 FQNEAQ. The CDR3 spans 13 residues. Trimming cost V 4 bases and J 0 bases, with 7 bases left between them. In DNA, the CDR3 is TGTGCCAGCAGCTCCCCAGCCTCCTACGAGCAGTACTTC. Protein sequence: CASSSPASYEQYF.

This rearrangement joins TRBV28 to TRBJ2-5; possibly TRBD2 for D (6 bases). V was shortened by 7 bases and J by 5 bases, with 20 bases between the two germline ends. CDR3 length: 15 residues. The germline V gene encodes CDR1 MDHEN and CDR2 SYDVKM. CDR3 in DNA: TGTGCCAGCACCCTCGGAGGAGGGAGTGAGGAGACCCAGTACTTC. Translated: CASTLGGGSEETQYF.

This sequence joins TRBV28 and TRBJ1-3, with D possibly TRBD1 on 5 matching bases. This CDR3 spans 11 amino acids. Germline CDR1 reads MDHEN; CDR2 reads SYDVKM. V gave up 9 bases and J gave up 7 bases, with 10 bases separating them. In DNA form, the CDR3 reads TGTGCCAGTGGGGGGTGGAACACCATATATTTT. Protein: CASGGWNTIYF.

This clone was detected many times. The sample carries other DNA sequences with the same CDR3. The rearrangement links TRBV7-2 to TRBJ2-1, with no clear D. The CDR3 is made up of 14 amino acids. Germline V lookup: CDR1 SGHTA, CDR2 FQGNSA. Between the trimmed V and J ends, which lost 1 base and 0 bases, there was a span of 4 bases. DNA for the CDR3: TGTGCCAGCAGCTTAGATAGCTCCTACAATGAGCAGTTCTTC. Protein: CASSLDSSYNEQFF.

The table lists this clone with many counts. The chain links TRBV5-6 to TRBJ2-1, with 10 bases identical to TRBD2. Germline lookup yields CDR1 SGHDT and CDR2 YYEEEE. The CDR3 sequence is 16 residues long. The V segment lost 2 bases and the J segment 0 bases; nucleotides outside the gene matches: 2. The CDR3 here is CASSLTSGVSYNEQFF. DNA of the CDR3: TGTGCCAGCAGCTTAACTAGCGGGGTCTCCTACAATGAGCAGTTCTTC.

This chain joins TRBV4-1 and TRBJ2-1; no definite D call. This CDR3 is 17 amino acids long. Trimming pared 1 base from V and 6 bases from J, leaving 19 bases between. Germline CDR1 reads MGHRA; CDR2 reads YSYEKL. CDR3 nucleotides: TGCGCCAGCAGCCAAGGGCGTTTGGGCCGGATGGGCAATGAGCAGTTCTTC. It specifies CASSQGRLGRMGNEQFF.

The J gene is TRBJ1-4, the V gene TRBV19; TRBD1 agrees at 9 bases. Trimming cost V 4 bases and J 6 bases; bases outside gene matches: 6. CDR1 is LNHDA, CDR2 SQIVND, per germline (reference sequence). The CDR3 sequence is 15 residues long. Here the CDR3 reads CASSTTGGIDEKLFF. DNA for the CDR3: TGTGCCAGTAGTACCACAGGGGGCATTGATGAAAAACTGTTTTTT.